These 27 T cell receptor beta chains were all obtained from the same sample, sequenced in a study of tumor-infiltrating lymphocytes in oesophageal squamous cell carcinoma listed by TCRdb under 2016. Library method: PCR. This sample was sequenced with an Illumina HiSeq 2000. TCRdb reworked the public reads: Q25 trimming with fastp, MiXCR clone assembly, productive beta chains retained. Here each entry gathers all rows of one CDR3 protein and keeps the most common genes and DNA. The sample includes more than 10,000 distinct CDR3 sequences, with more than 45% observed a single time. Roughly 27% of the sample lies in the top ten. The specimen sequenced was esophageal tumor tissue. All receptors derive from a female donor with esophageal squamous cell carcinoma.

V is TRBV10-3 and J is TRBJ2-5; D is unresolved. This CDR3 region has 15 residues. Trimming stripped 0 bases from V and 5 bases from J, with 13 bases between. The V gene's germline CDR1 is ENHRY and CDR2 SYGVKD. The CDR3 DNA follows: TGTGCCATCAGTGAGTCGGACCTGGATGGGGAGACCCAGTACTTC. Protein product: CAISESDLDGETQYF.

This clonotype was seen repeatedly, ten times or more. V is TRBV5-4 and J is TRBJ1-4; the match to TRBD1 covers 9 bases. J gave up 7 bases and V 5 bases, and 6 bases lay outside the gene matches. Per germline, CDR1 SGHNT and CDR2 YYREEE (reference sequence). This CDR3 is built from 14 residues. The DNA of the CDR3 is TGTGCCAGCAGTTTACAGGGGGCTGCTGAAAAACTGTTTTTT. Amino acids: CASSLQGAAEKLFF.

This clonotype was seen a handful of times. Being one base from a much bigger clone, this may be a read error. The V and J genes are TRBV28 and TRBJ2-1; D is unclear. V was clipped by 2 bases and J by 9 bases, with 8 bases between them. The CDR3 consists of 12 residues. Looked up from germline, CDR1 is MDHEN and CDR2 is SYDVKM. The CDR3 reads CASSLRILEQFF. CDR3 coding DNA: TGTGCCAGCAGTTTAAGGATCCTTGAGCAGTTCTTC.

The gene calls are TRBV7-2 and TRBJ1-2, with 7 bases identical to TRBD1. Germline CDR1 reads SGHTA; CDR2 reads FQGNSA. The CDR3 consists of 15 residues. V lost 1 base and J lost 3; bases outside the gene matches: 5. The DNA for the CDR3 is TGTGCCAGCAGCTTAGGGGGAGGGGGCGACTATGGCTACACCTTC. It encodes CASSLGGGGDYGYTF.

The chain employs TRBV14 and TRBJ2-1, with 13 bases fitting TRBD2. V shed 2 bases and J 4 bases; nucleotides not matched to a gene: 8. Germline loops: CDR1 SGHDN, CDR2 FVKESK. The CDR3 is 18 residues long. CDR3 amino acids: CASSQHRLAGGGYNEQFF. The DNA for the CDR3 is TGTGCCAGCAGCCAACACCGACTAGCGGGAGGAGGATACAATGAGCAGTTCTTC.

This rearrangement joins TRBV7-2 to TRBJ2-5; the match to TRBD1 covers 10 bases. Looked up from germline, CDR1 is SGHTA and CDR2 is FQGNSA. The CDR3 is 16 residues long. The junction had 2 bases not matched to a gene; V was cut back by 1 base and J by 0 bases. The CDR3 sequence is CASSLGDRGYQETQYF. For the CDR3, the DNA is TGTGCCAGCAGCTTAGGGGACAGGGGATACCAAGAGACCCAGTACTTC.

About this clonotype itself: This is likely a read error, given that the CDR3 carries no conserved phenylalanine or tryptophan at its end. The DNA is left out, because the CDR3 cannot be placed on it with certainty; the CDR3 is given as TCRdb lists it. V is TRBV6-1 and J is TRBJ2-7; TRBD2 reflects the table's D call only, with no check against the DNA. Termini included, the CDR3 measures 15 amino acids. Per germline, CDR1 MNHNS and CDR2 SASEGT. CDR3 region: CASKQGGAYGYTFGS.

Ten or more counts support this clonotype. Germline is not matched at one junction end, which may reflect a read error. The DNA of the CDR3 is TGTGCCACCAGTGACCGACAGGGCACGGATACGCAGTATTTT. This sequence encodes CATSDRQGTDTQYF. V is TRBV24-1 and J is TRBJ2-3; 7 bases match TRBD1. Germline V gene data show CDR1 as KGHDR and CDR2 as SFDVKD. The length of the CDR3 is 14 residues.

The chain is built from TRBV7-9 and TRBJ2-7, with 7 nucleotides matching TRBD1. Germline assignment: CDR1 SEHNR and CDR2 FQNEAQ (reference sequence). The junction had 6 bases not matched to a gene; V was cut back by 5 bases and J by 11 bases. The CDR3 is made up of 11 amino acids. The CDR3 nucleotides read TGTGCCAGCAGCCCCGGACAGGTTGAGTACTTC. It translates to CASSPGQVEYF. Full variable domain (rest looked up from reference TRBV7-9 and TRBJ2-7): DTGVSQNPRHKITKRGQNVTFRCDPISEHNRLYWYRQTLGQGPEFLTYFQNEAQLEKSRLLSDRFSAERPKGSFSTLEIQRTEQGDSAMYLCASSPGQVEYFGPGTRLTVT.

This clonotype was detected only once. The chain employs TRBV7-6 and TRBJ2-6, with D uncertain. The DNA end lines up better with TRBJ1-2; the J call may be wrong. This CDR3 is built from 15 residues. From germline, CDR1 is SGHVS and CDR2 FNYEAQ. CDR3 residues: CASSLLRTGSYGYTF. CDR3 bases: TGTGCCAGCAGCTTACTTCGGACGGGGAGTTATGGCTACACCTTC.

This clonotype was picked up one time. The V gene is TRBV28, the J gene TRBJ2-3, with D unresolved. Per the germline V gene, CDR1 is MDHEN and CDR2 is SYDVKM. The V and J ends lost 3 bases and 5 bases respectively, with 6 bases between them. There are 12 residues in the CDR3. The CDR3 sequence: CASSFPGDTQYF. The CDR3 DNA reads TGTGCCAGCAGTTTTCCGGGAGATACGCAGTATTTT.

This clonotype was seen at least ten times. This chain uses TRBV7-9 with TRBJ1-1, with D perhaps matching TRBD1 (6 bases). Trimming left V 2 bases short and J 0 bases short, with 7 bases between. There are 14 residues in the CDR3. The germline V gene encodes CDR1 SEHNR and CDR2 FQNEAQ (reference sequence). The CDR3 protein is CASSLQGMNTEAFF. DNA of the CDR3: TGTGCCAGCAGCTTACAGGGGATGAACACTGAAGCTTTCTTT.

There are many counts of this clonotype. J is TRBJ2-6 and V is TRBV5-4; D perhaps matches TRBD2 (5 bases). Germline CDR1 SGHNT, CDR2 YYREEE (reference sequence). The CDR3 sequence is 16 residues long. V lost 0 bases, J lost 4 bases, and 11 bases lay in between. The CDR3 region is CASSLGGVRGANVLTF. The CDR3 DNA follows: TGTGCCAGCAGCTTGGGGGGAGTTCGGGGGGCCAACGTCCTGACTTTC.

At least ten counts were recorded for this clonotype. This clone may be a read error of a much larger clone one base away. The CDR3 sequence is CASRVRERGEQFF. CDR3 DNA sequence: TGTGCCAGCCGTGTGCGGGAGAGGGGGGAGCAGTTCTTC. The chain recombines TRBV7-2 with TRBJ2-1; the D gene is possibly TRBD2 (7 bases). The CDR3 runs to 13 residues. With 8 bases removed from V and 10 bases from J, the gap between germline ends came to 18 bases. CDR1 is SGHTA, CDR2 FQGNSA, per germline.

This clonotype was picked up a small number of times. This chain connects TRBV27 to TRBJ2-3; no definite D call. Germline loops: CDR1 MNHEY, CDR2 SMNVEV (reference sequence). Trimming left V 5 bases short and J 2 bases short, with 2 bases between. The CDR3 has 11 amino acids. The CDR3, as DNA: TGTGCCAGCAGTACCACAGATACGCAGTATTTT. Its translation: CASSTTDTQYF.

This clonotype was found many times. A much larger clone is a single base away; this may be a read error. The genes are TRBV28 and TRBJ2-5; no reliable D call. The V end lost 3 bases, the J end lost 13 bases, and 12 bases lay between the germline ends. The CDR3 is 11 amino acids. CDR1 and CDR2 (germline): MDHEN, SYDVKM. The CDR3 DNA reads TGTGCCAGCAGTTTTAAATCGTCAACGTACTTC. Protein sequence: CASSFKSSTYF.

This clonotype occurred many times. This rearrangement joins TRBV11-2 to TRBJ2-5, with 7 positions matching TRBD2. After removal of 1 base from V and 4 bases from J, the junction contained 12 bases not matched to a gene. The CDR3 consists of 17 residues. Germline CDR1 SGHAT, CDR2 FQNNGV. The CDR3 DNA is TGTGCCAGCAGCTTAGGAAATAGCGGGCTTGGTTCAGAGACCCAGTACTTC. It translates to CASSLGNSGLGSETQYF.

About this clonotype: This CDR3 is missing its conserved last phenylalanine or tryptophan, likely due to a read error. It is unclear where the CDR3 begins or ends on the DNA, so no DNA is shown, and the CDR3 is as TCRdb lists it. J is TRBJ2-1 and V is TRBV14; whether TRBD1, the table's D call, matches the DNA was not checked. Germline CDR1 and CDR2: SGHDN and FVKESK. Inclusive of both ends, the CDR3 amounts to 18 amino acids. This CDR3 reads CASSPPGRRTHSPLHFGN.

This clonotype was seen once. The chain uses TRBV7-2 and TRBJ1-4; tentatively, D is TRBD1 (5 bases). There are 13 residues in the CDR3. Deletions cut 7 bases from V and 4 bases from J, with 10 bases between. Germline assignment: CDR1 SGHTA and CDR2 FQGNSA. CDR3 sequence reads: CASTGQINEKLFF. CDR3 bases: TGTGCCAGCACGGGGCAGATTAATGAAAAACTGTTTTTT. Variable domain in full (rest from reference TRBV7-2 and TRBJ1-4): GAGVSQSPSNKVTEKGKDVELRCDPISGHTALYWYRQSLGQGLEFLIYFQGNSAPDKSGLPSDRFSAERTGGSVSTLTIQRTQQEDSAVYLCASTGQINEKLFFGSGTQLSVL.

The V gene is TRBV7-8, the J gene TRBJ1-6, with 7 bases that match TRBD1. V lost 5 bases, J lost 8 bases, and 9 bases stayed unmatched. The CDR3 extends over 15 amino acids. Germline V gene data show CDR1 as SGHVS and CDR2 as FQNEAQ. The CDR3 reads CASSPGTAWYSPLHF. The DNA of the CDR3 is TGTGCCAGCAGCCCTGGGACAGCCTGGTATTCACCCCTCCACTTT.

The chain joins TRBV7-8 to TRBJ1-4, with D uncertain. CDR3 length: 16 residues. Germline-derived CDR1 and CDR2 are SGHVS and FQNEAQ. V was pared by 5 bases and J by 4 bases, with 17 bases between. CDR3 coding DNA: TGTGCCAGCAGCCCGCCTCGTTTCGGGATTAATGAAAAACTGTTTTTT. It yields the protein CASSPPRFGINEKLFF.

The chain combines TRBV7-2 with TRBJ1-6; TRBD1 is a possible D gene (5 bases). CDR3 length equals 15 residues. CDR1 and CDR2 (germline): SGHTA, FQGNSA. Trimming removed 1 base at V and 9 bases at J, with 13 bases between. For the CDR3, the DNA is TGTGCCAGCAGCTTAGAAGCGGCAGGGAGTTCACCCCTCCACTTT. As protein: CASSLEAAGSSPLHF.

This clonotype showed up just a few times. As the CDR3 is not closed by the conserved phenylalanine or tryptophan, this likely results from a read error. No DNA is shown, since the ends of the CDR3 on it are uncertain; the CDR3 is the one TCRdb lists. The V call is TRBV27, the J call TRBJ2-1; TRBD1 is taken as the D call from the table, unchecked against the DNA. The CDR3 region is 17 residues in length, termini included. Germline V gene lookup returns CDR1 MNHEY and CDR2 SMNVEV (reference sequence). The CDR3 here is CASSLGGQGGYGYTFGS.

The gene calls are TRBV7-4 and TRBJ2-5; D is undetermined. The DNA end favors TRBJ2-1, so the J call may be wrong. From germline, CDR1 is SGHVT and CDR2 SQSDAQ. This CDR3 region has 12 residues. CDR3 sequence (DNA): TGTGCCAGCAGCTTAGAGGCTAGTGAGCAGTTCTTC. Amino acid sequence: CASSLEASEQFF.

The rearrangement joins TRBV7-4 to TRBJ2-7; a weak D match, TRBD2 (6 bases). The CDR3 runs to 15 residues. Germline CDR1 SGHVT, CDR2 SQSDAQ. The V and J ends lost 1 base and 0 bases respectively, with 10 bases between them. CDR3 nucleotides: TGTGCCAGCAGCTTAGTGTCCGGGAGCTCCTACGAGCAGTACTTC. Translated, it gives CASSLVSGSSYEQYF. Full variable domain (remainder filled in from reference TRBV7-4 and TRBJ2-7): GAGVSQSPRYKVAKRGRDVALRCDSISGHVTLYWYRQTLGQGSEVLTYSQSDAQRDKSGRPSGRFSAERPERSVSTLKIQRTEQGDSAVYLCASSLVSGSSYEQYFGPGTRLTVT.

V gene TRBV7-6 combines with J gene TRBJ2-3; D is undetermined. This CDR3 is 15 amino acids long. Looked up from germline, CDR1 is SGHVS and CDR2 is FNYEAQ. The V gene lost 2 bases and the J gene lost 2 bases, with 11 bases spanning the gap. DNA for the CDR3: TGTGCCAGCAGCTTAATGGGCACCCCCACAGATACGCAGTATTTT. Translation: CASSLMGTPTDTQYF.

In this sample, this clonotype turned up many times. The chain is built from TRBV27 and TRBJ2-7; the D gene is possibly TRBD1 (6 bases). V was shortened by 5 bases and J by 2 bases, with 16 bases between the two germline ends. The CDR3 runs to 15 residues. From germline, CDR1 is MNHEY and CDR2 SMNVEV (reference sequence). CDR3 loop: CASSPSRTGTYEQYF. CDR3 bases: TGTGCCAGCAGTCCAAGCCGAACAGGGACCTACGAGCAGTACTTC.